The TCR beta chain under discussion was sequenced for a study of cytomegalovirus exposure and HLA in healthy donors. In the study overall: It was reported in a later analysis that the 120 validation repertoires used the same platform as the roughly 670 first-cohort repertoires.

A remark on this clone: Its cognate antigen is unknown.

The assay was immunoSEQ multiplex PCR, and TCRdb's table has in-frame clones only and misses some. The profile shows fewer than 70,000 clones, roughly 94% of them singletons. Germline V gene sequence: CDR1 MNHEY, CDR2 SMNVEV (reference sequence). After removal of 2 bases from V and 3 bases from J, the junction contained 4 bases not matched to a gene. The CDR3 runs to 16 residues. The study, taken as a whole, reports: The study listed roughly 160 cytomegalovirus-associated TCR beta chains. Diagnosis of cytomegalovirus status made by the classifier reportedly showed high specificity and sensitivity.

This chain links TRBV27 with TRBJ2-4, with 10 bases lining up with TRBD2. Sequenced: PBMCs. The source of this sequence is a woman aged 18-29 years in good health and CMV-seropositive. The CDR3, as DNA: TGTGCCAGCAGTTTAAGCGGGAGGGCCCTCAAAAACATTCAGTACTTC. Its translation is CASSLSGRALKNIQYF.